These 22 T cell receptor beta chains were all obtained from the same sample, sequenced in a study of blood T cell repertoires in COVID-19. Method: immunoSEQ multiplex PCR; TCRdb's copy keeps in-frame clones and lacks some. The repertoire holds around 270,000 clones, around 87% seen once, with less than 3% in the top ten. Sequenced input: peripheral blood. The receptor set was obtained from a woman between 50 and 59 years old with acute or convalescent COVID-19.

V and J are TRBV6-6 and TRBJ1-1; the D is unclear. Germline V gene data show CDR1 as MNHNY and CDR2 as SVGAGI (reference sequence). V dropped 4 bases and J dropped 0 bases, with 15 bases sitting between them. This CDR3 region has 16 residues. Here the CDR3 DNA reads TGTGCCAGCAGTTCCTCGATTGCAGTAATGAACACTGAAGCTTTCTTT. Amino acid sequence: CASSSSIAVMNTEAFF.

The V call is TRBV3-1 (or the pseudogene TRBV3-2), the J call TRBJ2-7, with D unclear. The CDR3 spans 11 residues. Germline V CDR1 and CDR2: LGHDT, YNNKEL (reference sequence). Trimming removed 0 bases at V and 6 bases at J, with 3 bases between. The CDR3 DNA sequence: TGTGCCAGCAGCCAAGAAGCCGAGCAGTACTTC. It is translated as CASSQEAEQYF.

J is TRBJ1-1 and V is TRBV3-1 (or the pseudogene TRBV3-2), with TRBD1 matching over 7 bases. V shed 0 bases, J shed 10 bases, and the junction held 5 bases outside the gene matches. Germline assignment: CDR1 LGHDT and CDR2 YNNKEL (reference sequence). This CDR3 spans 13 amino acids. CDR3 DNA sequence: TGTGCCAGCAGCCAAGATGAGCCAGGGGGAGCTTTCTTT. This encodes CASSQDEPGGAFF.

The CDR3, as DNA: TGTGCCAGCAGCTTAGGAGCTAGCGGGACGGATACGCAGTATTTT. Translating it yields CASSLGASGTDTQYF. The chain combines TRBV7-3 with TRBJ2-3; TRBD2 agrees at 9 bases. With 2 bases clipped from V and 6 bases from J, the junction kept 6 bases outside the gene matches. From germline, CDR1 is SGHTA and CDR2 FQGTGA. The CDR3 loop spans 15 amino acids. The full variable domain, its missing parts supplied by reference TRBV7-3 and TRBJ2-3, is GAGVSQTPSNKVTEKGKYVELRCDPISGHTALYWYRQSLGQGPEFLIYFQGTGAADDSGLPNDRFFAVRPEGSVSTLKIQRTERGDSAVYLCASSLGASGTDTQYFGPGTRLTVL.

The V call is TRBV4-2, the J call TRBJ2-2, with 10 bases aligning to TRBD1. The trim removed 3 bases at V and 7 bases at J, leaving 11 bases unmatched. The CDR3 is 17 amino acids. Per germline, CDR1 LGHNA and CDR2 YNFKEQ. The CDR3 loop is CASSQVVTGGVVGELFF. The CDR3 DNA follows: TGTGCCAGCAGCCAGGTAGTGACAGGGGGCGTCGTCGGGGAGCTGTTTTTT.

The rearrangement joins TRBV5-1 to TRBJ1-2; no clear D gene. The V and J ends lost 4 bases and 4 bases respectively, with 17 bases between them. The V gene's germline CDR1 is SGHRS and CDR2 YFSETQ. The CDR3 spans 15 residues. The CDR3: CASSPAVPGSYGYTF. The CDR3 coding sequence is TGCGCCAGCAGCCCCGCCGTTCCCGGGAGCTATGGCTACACCTTC.

The CDR3 here is CASMRATRAFF. For the CDR3, the DNA is TGTGCCAGCATGAGGGCCACGAGAGCTTTCTTT. V is TRBV28 and J is TRBJ1-1; the D is unclear. This CDR3 is built from 11 residues. V gave up 7 bases and J gave up 10 bases, with 13 bases separating them. Germline CDR1 reads MDHEN; CDR2 reads SYDVKM.

In its sample, this clone was seen once. V gene TRBV5-1 combines with J gene TRBJ2-5, with 11 positions matching TRBD2. The CDR3 is 16 amino acids. V gave up 6 bases and J gave up 5 bases; unmatched junction bases: 12. The germline gives CDR1 SGHRS, CDR2 YFSETQ. The CDR3 loop reads CASKTGTSGQGETQYF. CDR3 DNA sequence: TGCGCCAGCAAGACCGGGACTAGCGGTCAGGGGGAGACCCAGTACTTC.

In regard to this clone: Other DNA variants within this sample encode the same CDR3. V and J are TRBV20-1 and TRBJ2-7; D remains unclear. Germline CDR1 and CDR2: DFQATT and SNEGSKA (reference sequence). CDR3 length: 11 residues. V was cut by 4 bases and J by 1 base, with 5 bases left in between. The chain's CDR3 is CSAKPSYEQYF. As DNA, the CDR3 is TGCAGTGCTAAGCCATCCTACGAGCAGTACTTC.

The V and J genes are TRBV6-5 and TRBJ2-2, with TRBD2 matching over 7 bases. The CDR3 runs 16 residues. Germline-derived CDR1 and CDR2 are MNHEY and SVGAGI. V lost 0 bases to trimming and J lost 5 bases; unmatched junction nucleotides: 6. The CDR3 reads CASSYSGGRGTGELFF. The CDR3 bases are TGTGCCAGCAGTTACTCCGGCGGGAGAGGGACCGGGGAGCTGTTTTTT.

This rearrangement joins TRBV18 to TRBJ1-1, with D possibly TRBD1 on 5 matching bases. V shed 3 bases and J shed 7 bases, with 15 bases lying between them. The CDR3 extends over 14 amino acids. CDR1 is KGHSH and CDR2 is LQKENI in the germline V gene. As DNA, the CDR3 is TGTGCCAGCTCACCTACATCCACAGGCGTTGAAGCTTTCTTT. This encodes CASSPTSTGVEAFF.

This sequence joins TRBV5-1 and TRBJ1-2; D remains unclear. Germline V gene data show CDR1 as SGHRS and CDR2 as YFSETQ. The length of the CDR3 is 14 residues. Trimming cost V 1 base and J 8 bases, with 15 bases left between them. This chain's CDR3 is CASSLNMRGFGYTF. The CDR3 DNA reads TGCGCCAGCAGCTTGAATATGCGGGGTTTCGGCTACACCTTC.

This clone was seen a few times. V gene TRBV28 combines with J gene TRBJ1-5; the match to TRBD1 covers 8 bases. This CDR3 is built from 15 residues. The germline gives CDR1 MDHEN, CDR2 SYDVKM. Losses at the gene ends were 7 bases for V and 4 bases for J; bases not matched to a gene: 9. The CDR3 DNA reads as TGTGCCAGCACAGGGGAGCAGGGGGCAAATCAGCCCCAGCATTTT. Encoded protein: CASTGEQGANQPQHF. The entire variable domain, with the rest obtained from reference TRBV28 and TRBJ1-5, is as follows: DVKVTQSSRYLVKRTGEKVFLECVQDMDHENMFWYRQDPGLGLRLIYFSYDVKMKEKGDIPEGYSVSREKKERFSLILESASTNQTSMYLCASTGEQGANQPQHFGDGTRLSIL.

The rearrangement joins TRBV6-4 to TRBJ2-1; 14 nucleotides agree with TRBD2. CDR1 is MRHNA, CDR2 SNTAGT, per germline. The CDR3 loop spans 14 amino acids. After removal of 5 bases from V and 9 bases from J, the junction contained 3 bases not matched to a gene. In DNA form, the CDR3 reads TGTGCCAGCAGTACCGGGACTAGCGGGAGTGAGCAGTTCTTC. It translates to CASSTGTSGSEQFF.

This chain joins TRBV7-9 and TRBJ1-3; D may be TRBD1 (5 bases). Germline V gives CDR1 SEHNR, CDR2 FQNEAQ (reference sequence). Between the trimmed V and J ends, which lost 4 bases and 4 bases, there was a span of 17 bases. The CDR3 runs to 16 residues. CDR3 DNA: TGTGCCAGCAGCTCCCACCGGGCAGGGTTGGGAAACACCATATATTTT. This translates into CASSSHRAGLGNTIYF.

The genes are TRBV7-2 and TRBJ2-7; 11 bases fit TRBD2. Germline CDR1 and CDR2: SGHTA and FQGNSA. The CDR3 extends over 14 amino acids. J lost 3 bases, V lost 5 bases, and 3 bases had no gene match. DNA of the CDR3: TGTGCCAGCAGCCCCCTAGCGGGAGGCTACGAGCAGTACTTC. This gives the protein CASSPLAGGYEQYF. The complete variable domain, with remaining parts taken from reference TRBV7-2 and TRBJ2-7, reads GAGVSQSPSNKVTEKGKDVELRCDPISGHTALYWYRQSLGQGLEFLIYFQGNSAPDKSGLPSDRFSAERTGGSVSTLTIQRTQQEDSAVYLCASSPLAGGYEQYFGPGTRLTVT.

The V gene is TRBV28, the J gene TRBJ2-7; TRBD2 agrees at 8 bases. Trimming removed 5 bases from V and 6 bases from J; junction bases left unmatched: 15. This CDR3 spans 16 amino acids. Germline assignment: CDR1 MDHEN and CDR2 SYDVKM. The CDR3 sequence: CASSHPAGGVVLEQYF. The CDR3 nucleotides read TGTGCCAGCAGTCACCCCGCGGGGGGAGTTGTCCTCGAGCAGTACTTC.

This clone was picked up one time. Here the CDR3 reads CASSFFDSTNEKLFF. The CDR3 coding sequence is TGCGCCAGCAGCTTCTTTGACTCAACTAATGAAAAACTGTTTTTT. The gene calls are TRBV5-1 and TRBJ1-4; no clear D gene. The CDR3 is 15 residues long. The V gene's germline CDR1 is SGHRS and CDR2 YFSETQ. Trimming removed 2 bases from V and 0 bases from J, with 8 bases in between.

This clone was seen a handful of times. The chain couples TRBV29-1 to TRBJ2-1; no reliable D call. The CDR3 is made up of 15 amino acids. V was clipped by 6 bases and J by 0 bases, with 15 bases between them. Germline V lookup: CDR1 SQVTM, CDR2 ANQGSEA. In DNA form, the CDR3 reads TGCAGCGTAGTAAAGAGCGAAAGCTCCTACAATGAGCAGTTCTTC. Its translation: CSVVKSESSYNEQFF.

This chain connects TRBV6-5 to TRBJ1-2, with 10 bases identical to TRBD1. Trimming cost V 4 bases and J 6 bases; bases outside gene matches: 11. Per germline, CDR1 MNHEY and CDR2 SVGAGI. The CDR3 is 16 residues long. The CDR3 protein is CASSSRSGTGDHGYTF. For the CDR3, the DNA is TGTGCCAGCAGTTCTCGTTCCGGGACAGGGGATCATGGCTACACCTTC.

The chain couples TRBV4-1 to TRBJ2-3, with 8 bases fitting TRBD1. The germline V gene encodes CDR1 MGHRA and CDR2 YSYEKL. V dropped 3 bases and J dropped 3; count of bases not matched to a gene: 5. CDR3 size: 15 residues. The CDR3 protein is CASSHPDRETDTQYF. The CDR3 DNA sequence: TGCGCCAGCAGCCACCCGGACAGGGAAACAGATACGCAGTATTTT.

V gene TRBV5-1 combines with J gene TRBJ2-7; possibly TRBD1 for D (6 bases). The germline V and J ends were trimmed by 0 bases and 4 bases, with 14 bases remaining between them. This CDR3 is 15 amino acids long. Germline-derived CDR1 and CDR2 are SGHRS and YFSETQ. The CDR3 nucleotides are TGCGCCAGCAGCTTGGTCGCAGGGGCCAATTACGAGCAGTACTTC. Translating gives CASSLVAGANYEQYF.